Described below is a single TCR beta chain sequence and its context. Its matching antigen is unknown. This CDR3 spans 14 amino acids. The junction had 3 bases not matched to a gene; V was cut back by 6 bases and J by 1 base. The V gene's germline CDR1 is MNHEY and CDR2 SVGAGI. These data are taken from a study of PD-1 blockade in classical Hodgkin lymphoma. Study-wide findings and caveats: Whoever responded completely had baseline diversity much like that seen in newly diagnosed patients.

Indicated time point: cycle 4 day 1 (C4D1), after less than seven weeks of nivolumab. Every single patient, without exception, relapsed after autologous stem cell transplantation, and brentuximab vedotin exposure varied. Complete response, partial response or progressive disease were the best responses. The protocol was immunoSEQ multiplex PCR, while the TCRdb copy is restricted to in-frame clones and leaves out a portion. The sample has 90,000 to 100,000 clones, around 78% seen once. The TCR was taken from a human donor with classical Hodgkin lymphoma. The J gene is TRBJ2-5, the V gene TRBV6-5; 9 nucleotides line up with TRBD2. The specimen was peripheral blood mononuclear cells (PBMCs), collected before the fourth cycle of nivolumab. In DNA, the CDR3 is TGTGCCAGCAGAGCGGGAGGACGCCAAGAGACCCAGTACTTC. Translating it yields CASRAGGRQETQYF.